The next 15 T cell receptor beta chains were all read from a single sample in a study of cytomegalovirus exposure and HLA in healthy donors. The PCR used 60 Vbeta and 13 Jbeta primers. Assay: immunoSEQ multiplex PCR; the TCRdb copy retains only in-frame clones and omits some. The sample holds 85,000 to 100,000 clones, 77% seen once. Sample: PBMCs. These receptors were obtained from a middle-aged woman in good health and CMV-seronegative.

The V call is TRBV30, the J call TRBJ1-5, with D possibly TRBD1 on 5 matching bases. Germline V CDR1 and CDR2: GTSNPN, SVGIG (reference sequence). V lost 5 bases and J lost 3, with 11 bases in between. The CDR3 consists of 13 residues. DNA of the CDR3: TGTGCCTGGGGGGGGTCCCTCAATCAGCCCCAGCATTTT. Translation: CAWGGSLNQPQHF. The variable domain in full, completed from reference TRBV30 and TRBJ1-5, reads SQTIHQWPATLVQPVGSPLSLECTVEGTSNPNLYWYRQAAGRGLQLLFYSVGIGQISSEVPQNLSASRPQDRQFILSSKKLLLSDSGFYLCAWGGSLNQPQHFGDGTRLSIL.

The V gene is TRBV7-9, the J gene TRBJ2-1; D might be TRBD1 (7 bases). There are 17 residues in the CDR3. The germline V gene has CDR1 SEHNR and CDR2 FQNEAQ (reference sequence). The V gene lost 3 bases and the J gene lost 4 bases, with 19 bases spanning the gap. The CDR3 sequence is CASSLSGGPTKYNEQFF. DNA for the CDR3: TGTGCCAGCAGCTTGTCAGGGGGGCCGACCAAATACAATGAGCAGTTCTTC.

This chain joins TRBV5-4 and TRBJ2-7; 11 nucleotides agree with TRBD2. The V and J ends lost 0 bases and 7 bases, in that order; junction bases with no gene match: 9. The germline CDR1 and CDR2 sequences are SGHNT and YYREEE (reference sequence). The CDR3 has 16 amino acids. The CDR3 loop reads CASSLGGSGGAKEQYF. CDR3 DNA: TGTGCCAGCAGCTTGGGCGGTAGCGGGGGGGCGAAGGAGCAGTACTTC.

The V gene is TRBV29-1, the J gene TRBJ1-5; the D gene is possibly TRBD1 (6 bases). The CDR3 contains 14 residues. Trimming pared 6 bases from V and 7 bases from J, leaving 19 bases between. Germline V gives CDR1 SQVTM, CDR2 ANQGSEA. Written as DNA, the CDR3 is TGCAGCGTATTACTGGGGGGGGCCGACCAGCCCCAGCATTTT. It is translated as CSVLLGGADQPQHF. Filled out from reference TRBV29-1 and TRBJ1-5, the complete variable domain reads SAVISQKPSRDICQRGTSLTIQCQVDSQVTMMFWYRQQPGQSLTLIATANQGSEATYESGFVIDKFPISRPNLTFSTLTVSNMSPEDSSIYLCSVLLGGADQPQHFGDGTRLSIL.

The rearrangement joins TRBV4-3 to TRBJ1-4; no clear D gene. This CDR3 comprises 13 residues. Germline CDR1 and CDR2: LGHNA and YSLEER. Trimming cost V 8 bases and J 4 bases, with 11 bases left between them. For the CDR3, the DNA is TGCGCCAGCGCGGGAGCATTTAATGAAAAACTGTTTTTT. Translating it yields CASAGAFNEKLFF.

A note on this clone: This sample includes further DNA sequences coding for the same CDR3. The chain has TRBV19 and TRBJ2-7; TRBD1 is a possible D gene (6 bases). From germline, CDR1 is LNHDA and CDR2 SQIVND (reference sequence). The CDR3 runs to 14 residues. Deletions cut 1 base from V and 4 bases from J, with 11 bases between. CDR3: CASSIGAGVYEQYF. In DNA, the CDR3 is TGTGCCAGTAGTATAGGGGCAGGGGTTTACGAGCAGTACTTC.

V usage is TRBV7-9 and J usage is TRBJ2-6; D is perhaps TRBD2 (6 bases). The CDR3 runs to 16 residues. Deletions cut 9 bases from V and 4 bases from J, with 19 bases between. Germline lookup yields CDR1 SEHNR and CDR2 FQNEAQ (reference sequence). The CDR3 loop reads CASLLEGAVGANVLTF. The CDR3 DNA sequence: TGTGCCAGTTTGCTGGAGGGAGCGGTCGGGGCCAACGTCCTGACTTTC. Complete variable domain (other parts from reference TRBV7-9 and TRBJ2-6): DTGVSQNPRHKITKRGQNVTFRCDPISEHNRLYWYRQTLGQGPEFLTYFQNEAQLEKSRLLSDRFSAERPKGSFSTLEIQRTEQGDSAMYLCASLLEGAVGANVLTFGAGSRLTVL.

The chain joins TRBV20-1 to TRBJ2-7; 11 bases match TRBD1. The J segment lost 5 bases and the V segment lost 8 bases, leaving 2 bases of the junction unmatched. CDR1 is DFQATT, CDR2 SNEGSKA, per germline (reference sequence). The CDR3 spans 11 residues. The CDR3 reads CSWDRGDEQYF. The CDR3 DNA sequence: TGCAGTTGGGACAGGGGGGACGAGCAGTACTTC.

There are a few counts of this clone. The gene calls are TRBV5-8 and TRBJ1-5; possible D gene TRBD1, 6 bases. The CDR3 extends over 15 amino acids. V was clipped by 0 bases and J by 11 bases, with 18 bases between them. Germline values: CDR1 SGHTS, CDR2 YDEGEE. For the CDR3, the DNA is TGTGCCAGCAGCTTGGCCGTACAGGGTTCAGCGGCCCAGCATTTT. Amino acid sequence: CASSLAVQGSAAQHF.

This clone was detected once. CDR3 nucleotides: TGTGCCAGCAGTGATTGGGGGAGGCTGAGCACAGATACGCAGTATTTT. It translates to CASSDWGRLSTDTQYF. The chain combines TRBV25-1 with TRBJ2-3, with a possible D match to TRBD2 (6 bases). Trimming took off 3 bases at V and 0 bases at J, with 13 bases between the two ends. The CDR3 contains 16 residues. From germline, CDR1 is MGHDK and CDR2 SYGVNS.

This clone was recorded a few times. This chain links TRBV29-1 with TRBJ1-2; 9 nucleotides match TRBD1. The CDR3 is 14 amino acids. The ends lost 8 bases at V and 4 bases at J; junction bases unmatched: 11. Germline V gene lookup returns CDR1 SQVTM and CDR2 ANQGSEA. CDR3 nucleotide sequence: TGCAGCACGACCGACCCGGGACAGGGCTATGGCTACACCTTC. It yields the protein CSTTDPGQGYGYTF.

V gene TRBV5-4 combines with J gene TRBJ1-2; perhaps TRBD1 as D (6 bases). V lost 0 bases and J 2 bases, leaving 11 bases between the germline ends. CDR1 SGHNT and CDR2 YYREEE come from the germline V gene (reference sequence). This CDR3 is 15 amino acids long. CDR3 amino acids: CASSLDQGLNYGYTF. The CDR3 bases are TGTGCCAGCAGCTTGGACCAGGGGCTGAACTATGGCTACACCTTC.

The chain carries TRBV6-5 and TRBJ2-7; 10 bases fit TRBD2. CDR3 size: 16 residues. Trimming removed 2 bases from V and 5 bases from J; junction bases left unmatched: 9. Germline values: CDR1 MNHEY, CDR2 SVGAGI. CDR3 amino acids: CASSYVASGGANEQYF. CDR3 DNA: TGTGCCAGCAGTTACGTGGCCAGCGGGGGGGCTAACGAGCAGTACTTC.

The rearrangement uses TRBV7-6 and TRBJ2-1; 7 nucleotides align to TRBD1. Germline loops: CDR1 SGHVS, CDR2 FNYEAQ. The CDR3 is 17 residues long. Trimming took 2 bases from V and 5 from J; bases not matched to a gene: 12. The CDR3 DNA follows: TGTGCCAGCAGCTTACCACTACAGGGGCCACCGGACAATGAGCAGTTCTTC. It is translated as CASSLPLQGPPDNEQFF.

This clone occurred a few times. Its ends do not fully match the called genes, so a read error is possible. CDR3 nucleotides: TGTGCCAGCGGTGAGGGGGCCTCTGGGGCCAACGTCCTGACTTTC. Amino acid sequence: CASGEGASGANVLTF. The genes are TRBV6-1 and TRBJ2-6; 7 nucleotides match TRBD1. The CDR3 is 15 amino acids. CDR1 MNHNS and CDR2 SASEGT come from the germline V gene.